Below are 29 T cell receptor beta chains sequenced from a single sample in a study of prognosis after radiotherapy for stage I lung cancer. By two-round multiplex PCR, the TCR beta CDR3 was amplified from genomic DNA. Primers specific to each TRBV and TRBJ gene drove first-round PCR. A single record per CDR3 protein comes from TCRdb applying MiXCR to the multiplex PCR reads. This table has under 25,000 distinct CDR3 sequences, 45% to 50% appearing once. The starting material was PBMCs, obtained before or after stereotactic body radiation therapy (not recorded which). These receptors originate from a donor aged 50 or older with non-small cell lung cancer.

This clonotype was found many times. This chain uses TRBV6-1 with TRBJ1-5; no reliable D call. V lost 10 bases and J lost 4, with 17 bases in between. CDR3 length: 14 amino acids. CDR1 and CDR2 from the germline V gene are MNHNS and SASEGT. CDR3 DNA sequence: TGTGCCACCTTCATCAGGTTAGATAATCAGCCCCAGCATTTT. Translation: CATFIRLDNQPQHF.

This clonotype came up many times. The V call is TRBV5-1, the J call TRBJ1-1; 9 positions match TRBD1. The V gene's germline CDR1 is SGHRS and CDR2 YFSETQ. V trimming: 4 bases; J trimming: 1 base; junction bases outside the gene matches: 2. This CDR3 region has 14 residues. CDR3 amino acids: CASSRQGGNTEAFF. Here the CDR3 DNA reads TGCGCCAGCAGCCGACAGGGGGGGAACACTGAAGCTTTCTTT.

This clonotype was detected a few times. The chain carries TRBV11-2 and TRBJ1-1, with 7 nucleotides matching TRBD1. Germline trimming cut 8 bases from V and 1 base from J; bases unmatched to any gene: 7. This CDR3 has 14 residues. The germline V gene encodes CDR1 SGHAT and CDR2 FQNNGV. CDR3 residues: CASVRTGSNTEAFF. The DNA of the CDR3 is TGTGCCAGCGTCCGGACAGGCTCGAACACTGAAGCTTTCTTT.

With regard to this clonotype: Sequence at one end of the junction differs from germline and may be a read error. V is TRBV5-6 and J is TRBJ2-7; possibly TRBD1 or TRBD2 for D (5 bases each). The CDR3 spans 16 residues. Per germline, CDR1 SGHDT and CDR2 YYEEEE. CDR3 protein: CASSFDMYGASAEHYF. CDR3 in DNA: TGTGCCAGCAGCTTTGATATGTACGGGGCTTCGGCCGAGCATTACTTC.

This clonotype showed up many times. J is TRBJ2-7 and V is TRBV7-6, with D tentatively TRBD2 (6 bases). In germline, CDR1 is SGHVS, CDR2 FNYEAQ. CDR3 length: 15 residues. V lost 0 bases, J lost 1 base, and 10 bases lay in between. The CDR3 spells CASSLAIAGSYEQYF. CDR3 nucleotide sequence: TGTGCCAGCAGCTTAGCGATCGCGGGGTCCTACGAGCAGTACTTC.

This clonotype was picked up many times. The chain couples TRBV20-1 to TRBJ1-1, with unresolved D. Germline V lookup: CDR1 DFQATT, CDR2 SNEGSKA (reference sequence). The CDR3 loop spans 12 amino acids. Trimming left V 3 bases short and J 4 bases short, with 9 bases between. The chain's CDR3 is CSAREGSTEAFF. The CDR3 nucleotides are TGCAGTGCTAGGGAGGGTTCCACTGAAGCTTTCTTT.

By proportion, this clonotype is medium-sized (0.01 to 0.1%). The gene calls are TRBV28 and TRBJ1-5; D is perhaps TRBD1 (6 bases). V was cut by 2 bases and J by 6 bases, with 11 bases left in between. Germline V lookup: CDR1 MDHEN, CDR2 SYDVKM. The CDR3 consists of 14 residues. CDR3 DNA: TGTGCCAGCAGTTTACTCGGGGGCGGTCAGCCCCAGCATTTT. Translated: CASSLLGGGQPQHF.

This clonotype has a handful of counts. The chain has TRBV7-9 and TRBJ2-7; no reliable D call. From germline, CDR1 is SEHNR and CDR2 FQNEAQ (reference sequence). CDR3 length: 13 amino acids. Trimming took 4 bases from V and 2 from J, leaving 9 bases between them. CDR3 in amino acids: CASSSTGPYEQYF. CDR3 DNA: TGTGCCAGCAGCTCCACGGGTCCCTACGAGCAGTACTTC.

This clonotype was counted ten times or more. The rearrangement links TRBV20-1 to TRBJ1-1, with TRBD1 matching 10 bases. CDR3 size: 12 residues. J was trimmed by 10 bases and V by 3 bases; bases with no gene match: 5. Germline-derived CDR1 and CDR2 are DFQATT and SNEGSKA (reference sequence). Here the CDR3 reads CSARDRGMGAFF. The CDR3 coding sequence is TGCAGTGCTAGGGACAGGGGGATGGGAGCTTTCTTT.

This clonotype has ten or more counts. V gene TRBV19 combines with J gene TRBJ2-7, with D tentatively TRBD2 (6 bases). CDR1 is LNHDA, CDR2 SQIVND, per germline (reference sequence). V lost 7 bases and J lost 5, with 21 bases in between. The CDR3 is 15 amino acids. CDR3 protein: CASTGGGTRRDEQYF. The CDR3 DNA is TGTGCCAGTACGGGTGGAGGGACCCGGCGCGACGAGCAGTACTTC. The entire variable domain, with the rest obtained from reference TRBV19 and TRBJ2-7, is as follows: DGGITQSPKYLFRKEGQNVTLSCEQNLNHDAMYWYRQDPGQGLRLIYYSQIVNDFQKGDIAEGYSVSREKKESFPLTVTSAQKNPTAFYLCASTGGGTRRDEQYFGPGTRLTVT.

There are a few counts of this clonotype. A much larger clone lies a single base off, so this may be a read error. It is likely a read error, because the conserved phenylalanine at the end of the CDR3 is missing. The CDR3 DNA follows: TGCAGTGCTCCTAATCTAGCGGTTCAAGAGACCCAGTACATC. Protein: CSAPNLAVQETQYI. This sequence joins TRBV20-1 and TRBJ2-5; TRBD2 agrees at 7 bases. The junction had 8 bases not matched to a gene; V was cut back by 5 bases and J by 2 bases. Germline CDR1 DFQATT, CDR2 SNEGSKA (reference sequence). There are 14 residues in the CDR3.

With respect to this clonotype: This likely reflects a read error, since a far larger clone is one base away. This CDR3 reads CASSHTDTQYF. The CDR3 coding sequence is TGTGCCAGCAGCCACACAGATACGCAGTATTTT. The rearrangement uses TRBV12-3 or TRBV12-4 and TRBJ2-3; no clear D. CDR3 length equals 11 residues. Trimming removed 6 bases at V and 2 bases at J, with 3 bases between.

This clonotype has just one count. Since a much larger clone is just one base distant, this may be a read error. The CDR3 reads CVSSLKGTNSPLHF. The CDR3 nucleotides read TGTGTCAGCAGCTTGAAGGGTACTAATTCACCCCTCCACTTT. The rearrangement links TRBV11-2 to TRBJ1-6; D remains ambiguous. The CDR3 contains 14 residues. Germline V gene data show CDR1 as SGHAT and CDR2 as FQNNGV.

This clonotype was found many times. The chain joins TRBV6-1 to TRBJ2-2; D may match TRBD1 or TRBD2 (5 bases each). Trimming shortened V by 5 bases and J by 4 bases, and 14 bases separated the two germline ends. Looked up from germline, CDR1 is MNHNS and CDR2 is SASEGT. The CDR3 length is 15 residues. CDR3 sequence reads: CASSLTGHLTGELFF. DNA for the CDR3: TGTGCCAGCAGTCTCACGGGGCACCTCACCGGGGAGCTGTTTTTT.

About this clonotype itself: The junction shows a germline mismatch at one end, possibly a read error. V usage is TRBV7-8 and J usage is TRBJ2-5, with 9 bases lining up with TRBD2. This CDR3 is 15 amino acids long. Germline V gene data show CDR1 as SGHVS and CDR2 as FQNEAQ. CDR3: CVSSDSSGAREAQYF. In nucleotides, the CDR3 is TGTGTCAGCAGCGACTCTAGCGGGGCTCGGGAGGCCCAGTACTTC. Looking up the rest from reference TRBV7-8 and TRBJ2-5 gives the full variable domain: GAGVSQSPRYKVAKRGQDVALRCDPISGHVSLFWYQQALGQGPEFLTYFQNEAQLDKSGLPSDRFFAERPEGSVSTLKIQRTQQEDSAVYLCVSSDSSGAREAQYFGPGTRLLVL.

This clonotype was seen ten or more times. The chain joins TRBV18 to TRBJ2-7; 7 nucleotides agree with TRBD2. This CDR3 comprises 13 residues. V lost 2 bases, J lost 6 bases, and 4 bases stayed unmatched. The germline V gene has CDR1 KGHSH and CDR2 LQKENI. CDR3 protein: CASSPGEGLEQYF. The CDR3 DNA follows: TGTGCCAGCTCACCAGGGGAGGGTCTCGAGCAGTACTTC. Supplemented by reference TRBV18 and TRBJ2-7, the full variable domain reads NAGVMQNPRHLVRRRGQEARLRCSPMKGHSHVYWYRQLPEEGLKFMVYLQKENIIDESGMPKERFSAEFPKEGPSILRIQQVVRGDSAAYFCASSPGEGLEQYFGPGTRLTVT.

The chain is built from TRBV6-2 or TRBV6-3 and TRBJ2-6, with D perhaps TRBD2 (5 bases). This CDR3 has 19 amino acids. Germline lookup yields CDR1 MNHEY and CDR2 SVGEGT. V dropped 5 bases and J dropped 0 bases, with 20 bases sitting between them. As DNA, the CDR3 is TGTGCCAGCAGTCCTGTACTATCGGGAAGGGACTCTGGGGCCAACGTCCTGACTTTC. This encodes CASSPVLSGRDSGANVLTF.

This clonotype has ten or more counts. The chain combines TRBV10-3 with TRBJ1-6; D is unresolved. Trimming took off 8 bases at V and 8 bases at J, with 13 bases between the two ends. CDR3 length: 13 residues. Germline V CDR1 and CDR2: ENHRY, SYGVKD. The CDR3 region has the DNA TGTGCCATCTCTAAGGGTTGGGATTCACCCCTCCACTTT. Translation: CAISKGWDSPLHF.

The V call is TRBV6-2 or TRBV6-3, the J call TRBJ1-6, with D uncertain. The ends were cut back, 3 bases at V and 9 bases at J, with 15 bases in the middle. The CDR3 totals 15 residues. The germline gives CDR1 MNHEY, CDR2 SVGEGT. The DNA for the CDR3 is TGTGCCAGCAGTTATTTTGGGGTCGGAGTTTCACCCCTCCACTTT. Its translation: CASSYFGVGVSPLHF.

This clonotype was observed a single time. The CDR3 DNA follows: TGTGCCAGCAGCCGACGGTCCACAACTAGCACAGATACGCAGTATTTT. Protein: CASSRRSTTSTDTQYF. V usage is TRBV6-2 or TRBV6-3 and J usage is TRBJ2-3, with unresolved D. Germline V gives CDR1 MNHEY, CDR2 SVGEGT. The CDR3 is made up of 16 amino acids. V was trimmed by 6 bases and J by 0 bases, leaving 16 bases between them.

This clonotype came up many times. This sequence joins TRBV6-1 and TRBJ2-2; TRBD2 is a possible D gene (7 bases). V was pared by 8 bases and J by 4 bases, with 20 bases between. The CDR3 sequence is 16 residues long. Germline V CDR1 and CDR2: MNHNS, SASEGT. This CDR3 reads CASGAGHQDITGELFF. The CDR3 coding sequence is TGTGCCAGCGGAGCGGGACACCAGGACATCACCGGGGAGCTGTTTTTT.

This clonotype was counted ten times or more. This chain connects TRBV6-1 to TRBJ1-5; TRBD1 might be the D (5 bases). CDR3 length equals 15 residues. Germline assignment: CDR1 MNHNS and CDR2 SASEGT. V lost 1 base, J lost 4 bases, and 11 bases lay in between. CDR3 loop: CASSEEVGGNQPQHF. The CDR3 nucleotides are TGTGCCAGCAGTGAAGAGGTTGGGGGAAATCAGCCCCAGCATTTT.

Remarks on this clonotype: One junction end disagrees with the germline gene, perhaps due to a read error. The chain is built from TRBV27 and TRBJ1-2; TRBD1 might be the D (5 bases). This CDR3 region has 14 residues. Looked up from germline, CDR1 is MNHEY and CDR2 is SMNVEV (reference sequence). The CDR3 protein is CASGLRAGYVGYTF. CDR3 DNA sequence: TGTGCCAGCGGTTTACGGGCAGGGTACGTCGGATACACCTTC.

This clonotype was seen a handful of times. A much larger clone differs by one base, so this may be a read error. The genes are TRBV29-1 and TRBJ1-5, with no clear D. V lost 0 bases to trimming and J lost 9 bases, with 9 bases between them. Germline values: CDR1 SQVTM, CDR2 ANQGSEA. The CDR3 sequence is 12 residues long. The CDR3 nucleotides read TGCAGCGTTGAAGACGGTTCGGTGCCCCAGCATTTT. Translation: CSVEDGSVPQHF. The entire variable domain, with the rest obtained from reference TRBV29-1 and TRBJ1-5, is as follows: SAVISQKPSRDICQRGTSLTIQCQVDSQVTMMFWYRQQPGQSLTLIATANQGSEATYESGFVIDKFPISRPNLTFSTLTVSNMSPEDSSIYLCSVEDGSVPQHFGDGTRLSIL.

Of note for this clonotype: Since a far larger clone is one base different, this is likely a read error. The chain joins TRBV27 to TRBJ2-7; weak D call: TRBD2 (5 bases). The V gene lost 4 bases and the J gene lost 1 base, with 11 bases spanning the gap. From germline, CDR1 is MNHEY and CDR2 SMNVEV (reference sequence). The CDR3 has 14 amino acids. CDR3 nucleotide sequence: TGTGCCAGCAGTTCCGGGGTGGTATCCTACGAGCAGTACTTC. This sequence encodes CASSSGVVSYEQYF.

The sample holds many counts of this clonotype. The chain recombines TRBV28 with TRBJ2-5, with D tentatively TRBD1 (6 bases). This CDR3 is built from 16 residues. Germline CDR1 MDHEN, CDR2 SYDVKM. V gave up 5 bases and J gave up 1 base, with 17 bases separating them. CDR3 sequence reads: CASSPPSGTPQETQYF. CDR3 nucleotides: TGTGCCAGCAGTCCTCCGTCCGGGACACCCCAAGAGACCCAGTACTTC.

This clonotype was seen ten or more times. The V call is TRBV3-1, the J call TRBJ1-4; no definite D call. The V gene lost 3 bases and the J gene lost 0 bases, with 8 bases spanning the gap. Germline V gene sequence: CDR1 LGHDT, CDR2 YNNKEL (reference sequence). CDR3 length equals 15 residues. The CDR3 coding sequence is TGTGCCAGCAGCCAGTTCACAACAACTAATGAAAAACTGTTTTTT. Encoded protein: CASSQFTTTNEKLFF.

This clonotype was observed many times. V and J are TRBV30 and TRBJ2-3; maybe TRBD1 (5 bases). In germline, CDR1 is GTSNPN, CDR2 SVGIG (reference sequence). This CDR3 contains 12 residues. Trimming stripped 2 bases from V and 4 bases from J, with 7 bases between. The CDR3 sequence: CAWSSGSDTQYF. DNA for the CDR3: TGTGCCTGGAGTTCAGGGTCAGATACGCAGTATTTT.

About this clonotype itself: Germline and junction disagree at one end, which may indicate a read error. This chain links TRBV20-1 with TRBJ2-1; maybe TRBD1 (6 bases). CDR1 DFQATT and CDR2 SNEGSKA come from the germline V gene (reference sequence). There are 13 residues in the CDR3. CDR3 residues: CSDTLTGSPEQSF. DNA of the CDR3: TGCAGTGATACCTTAACAGGGAGTCCTGAGCAGTCCTTC.